This entry lists 31 T cell receptor beta chains sequenced from one sample in a study of blood T cell repertoires in COVID-19. The data were produced by immunoSEQ multiplex PCR, yet TCRdb's version contains in-frame clones alone and is incomplete. The sample includes some 52,000 clones, 84% seen only once; the top ten take about 3%. Input material: peripheral blood. The receptors were sampled from a man aged 50-60 years with acute or convalescent COVID-19.

The chain joins TRBV21-1 to TRBJ2-3; the table's D call, TRBD1, was not checked against the DNA. TRBV21-1 constitutes a pseudogene. This CDR3 has 17 residues. The DNA of the CDR3 is TGTGCCAGCAGCCTCGCCGAGGGGGCCTTGTCCACAGATACGCAGTATTTT. Encoded protein: CASSLAEGALSTDTQYF.

The rearrangement joins TRBV27 to TRBJ1-2, with D possibly TRBD1 on 6 matching bases. V gave up 5 bases and J gave up 6 bases, with 10 bases separating them. The CDR3 totals 12 residues. Germline lookup yields CDR1 MNHEY and CDR2 SMNVEV (reference sequence). CDR3 residues: CASSLTGHGYTF. For the CDR3, the DNA is TGTGCCAGCAGTCTAACAGGGCATGGCTACACCTTC.

This clone has only a few counts. The rearrangement joins TRBV5-1 to TRBJ1-1; 10 bases map to TRBD1. V was clipped by 0 bases and J by 0 bases; unmatched bases: 11. CDR3 length: 19 residues. Per the germline V gene, CDR1 is SGHRS and CDR2 is YFSETQ. The CDR3 sequence is CASSLEPTGGELMNTEAFF. The CDR3 DNA reads TGCGCCAGCAGCTTGGAGCCGACAGGGGGCGAACTAATGAACACTGAAGCTTTCTTT.

This clone occurred once. The chain employs TRBV7-8 and TRBJ2-7, with TRBD2 as a possible D gene (5 bases). This CDR3 contains 14 residues. Per germline, CDR1 SGHVS and CDR2 FQNEAQ. The V gene lost 5 bases and the J gene lost 2 bases, with 13 bases spanning the gap. The CDR3 DNA reads as TGTGCCAGCAGCACTCGGACTTCAACCTACGAGCAGTACTTC. Its translation: CASSTRTSTYEQYF. Full variable domain (missing parts from reference TRBV7-8 and TRBJ2-7): GAGVSQSPRYKVAKRGQDVALRCDPISGHVSLFWYQQALGQGPEFLTYFQNEAQLDKSGLPSDRFFAERPEGSVSTLKIQRTQQEDSAVYLCASSTRTSTYEQYFGPGTRLTVT.

The chain joins TRBV10-2 to TRBJ1-1; a weak D match, TRBD1 (5 bases). The CDR3 has 13 amino acids. V lost 8 bases and J 0 bases, leaving 10 bases between the germline ends. Germline values: CDR1 WSHSY, CDR2 SAAADI. CDR3 nucleotide sequence: TGCGCCAGCGGCGGGACGGTGAACACTGAAGCTTTCTTT. Its protein product is CASGGTVNTEAFF.

V is TRBV28 and J is TRBJ1-3, with D hard to call. This CDR3 has 12 amino acids. V was pared by 3 bases and J by 3 bases, with 3 bases between. CDR1 and CDR2 (germline): MDHEN, SYDVKM. The CDR3 is CASSFRGNTIYF. CDR3 DNA sequence: TGTGCCAGCAGTTTCCGTGGAAACACCATATATTTT.

The rearrangement uses TRBV4-1 and TRBJ2-6; D is unclear. Germline V gene lookup returns CDR1 MGHRA and CDR2 YSYEKL. This CDR3 contains 18 residues. The V and J ends lost 0 bases and 4 bases respectively, with 16 bases between them. This chain's CDR3 is CASSQEPVAVSGANVLTF. CDR3 bases: TGCGCCAGCAGCCAAGAGCCCGTTGCGGTGTCCGGGGCCAACGTCCTGACTTTC.

This clone ranks as medium-sized. The rearrangement joins TRBV7-9 to TRBJ2-3; D may be TRBD2 (5 bases). The CDR3 is made up of 16 amino acids. Trimming shortened V by 5 bases and J by 2 bases, and 17 bases separated the two germline ends. Germline V gene lookup returns CDR1 SEHNR and CDR2 FQNEAQ (reference sequence). CDR3 residues: CASSPKNSGPTDTQYF. DNA for the CDR3: TGTGCCAGCAGCCCAAAGAACAGCGGCCCCACAGATACGCAGTATTTT.

This chain uses TRBV14 with TRBJ2-5, with D uncertain. Per the germline V gene, CDR1 is SGHDN and CDR2 is FVKESK. CDR3 length: 13 amino acids. V was shortened by 4 bases and J by 5 bases, with 11 bases between the two germline ends. The CDR3 sequence: CASSLYYGETQYF. The CDR3 DNA is TGTGCCAGCAGCCTTTACTACGGGGAGACCCAGTACTTC.

The J gene is TRBJ1-3, the V gene TRBV9; D call uncertain. The CDR3 is made up of 13 amino acids. CDR1 is SGDLS and CDR2 is YYNGEE in the germline V gene. Trimming cost V 4 bases and J 2 bases, with 7 bases left between them. As DNA, the CDR3 is TGTGCCAGCAGCCCCCGGGCTGGAAACACCATATATTTT. Its protein is CASSPRAGNTIYF.

The chain joins TRBV27 to TRBJ2-7, with TRBD2 as a possible D gene (6 bases). Germline V CDR1 and CDR2: MNHEY, SMNVEV (reference sequence). The V and J ends lost 8 bases and 0 bases respectively, with 14 bases between them. CDR3 length: 14 amino acids. CDR3 bases: TGTGCCAGCCGGGGGACGGCGAGCTCCTACGAGCAGTACTTC. This translates into CASRGTASSYEQYF.

The genes are TRBV11-3 and TRBJ2-2, with TRBD1 identical over 10 bases. J was trimmed by 5 bases and V by 5 bases; bases with no gene match: 14. The CDR3 is 18 residues long. Germline V gene sequence: CDR1 SGHNT, CDR2 YENEEA. The CDR3 coding sequence is TGTGCCAGCAGCCTGGGACAGGGGAGGGCCGGCGGGACCGGGGAGCTGTTTTTT. Protein: CASSLGQGRAGGTGELFF.

The chain carries TRBV7-2 and TRBJ2-3, with D tentatively TRBD2 (6 bases). There are 14 residues in the CDR3. Looked up from germline, CDR1 is SGHTA and CDR2 is FQGNSA. V was shortened by 6 bases and J by 1 base, with 11 bases between the two germline ends. In DNA, the CDR3 is TGTGCCAGCAGACTAGCAGGCGGCACAGATACGCAGTATTTT. Its translation: CASRLAGGTDTQYF.

The table lists this clone with a count of one. J is TRBJ1-3 and V is TRBV7-9, with 7 bases identical to TRBD1. The CDR3 loop spans 15 amino acids. Losses at the gene ends were 5 bases for V and 2 bases for J; bases not matched to a gene: 6. Per germline, CDR1 SEHNR and CDR2 FQNEAQ (reference sequence). The DNA of the CDR3 is TGTGCCAGCAGCCCGAGAGGGGGCACTGGAAACACCATATATTTT. It yields the protein CASSPRGGTGNTIYF.

The chain employs TRBV6-1 and TRBJ1-3; the D is unclear. The CDR3 sequence is 16 residues long. Trimming cost V 4 bases and J 0 bases, with 13 bases left between them. From germline, CDR1 is MNHNS and CDR2 SASEGT. CDR3 coding DNA: TGTGCCAGCAGTGGCATGCGACGGGACTCTGGAAACACCATATATTTT. The encoded protein is CASSGMRRDSGNTIYF.

The rearrangement joins TRBV7-2 to TRBJ2-5; TRBD1 might be the D (6 bases). This CDR3 is built from 16 residues. Germline V gives CDR1 SGHTA, CDR2 FQGNSA. The ends were cut back, 3 bases at V and 3 bases at J, with 17 bases in the middle. The CDR3 sequence is CASSFILSYREETQYF. The CDR3 DNA sequence: TGTGCCAGCAGCTTTATTTTAAGTTACAGGGAAGAGACCCAGTACTTC. Full variable domain (missing parts from reference TRBV7-2 and TRBJ2-5): GAGVSQSPSNKVTEKGKDVELRCDPISGHTALYWYRQSLGQGLEFLIYFQGNSAPDKSGLPSDRFSAERTGGSVSTLTIQRTQQEDSAVYLCASSFILSYREETQYFGPGTRLLVL.

V and J are TRBV19 and TRBJ1-5; D perhaps matches TRBD1 (6 bases). V lost 2 bases, J lost 3 bases, and 17 bases lay in between. The CDR3 runs to 17 residues. Germline V CDR1 and CDR2: LNHDA, SQIVND (reference sequence). The CDR3 DNA reads as TGTGCCAGTAGTATAATCCCACAGGGAGGGAACAATCAGCCCCAGCATTTT. It encodes CASSIIPQGGNNQPQHF.

The rearrangement links TRBV4-2 to TRBJ2-7; 12 bases are shared with TRBD1. This CDR3 comprises 15 residues. Trimming removed 1 base from V and 7 bases from J; junction bases left unmatched: 5. Looked up from germline, CDR1 is LGHNA and CDR2 is YNFKEQ. CDR3 residues: CASSQGWDRGREQYF. DNA of the CDR3: TGTGCCAGCAGCCAAGGCTGGGACAGGGGGCGGGAGCAGTACTTC.

The chain carries TRBV5-1 and TRBJ2-7, with 7 bases matching TRBD2. After removal of 4 bases from V and 3 bases from J, the junction contained 7 bases not matched to a gene. CDR3 length: 14 residues. Germline V gene data show CDR1 as SGHRS and CDR2 as YFSETQ. The CDR3 sequence: CASSTLAENYEQYF. CDR3 in DNA: TGCGCCAGCAGCACCCTAGCGGAGAACTACGAGCAGTACTTC.

The J gene is TRBJ2-1, the V gene TRBV2, with a possible D match to TRBD1 (7 bases). Germline CDR1 and CDR2: SNHLY and FYNNEI. The CDR3 has 16 residues. V gave up 5 bases and J gave up 4 bases, with 18 bases separating them. The CDR3 DNA reads TGTGCCAGCAGTCCAGGGGGGACCTCCCCATACAATGAGCAGTTCTTC. It translates to CASSPGGTSPYNEQFF.

The chain employs TRBV30 and TRBJ2-5; TRBD1 aligns across 7 bases. The CDR3 loop spans 12 amino acids. Trimming removed 6 bases from V and 5 bases from J; junction bases left unmatched: 6. CDR1 and CDR2 (germline): GTSNPN, SVGIG (reference sequence). The chain's CDR3 is CACTGAGETQYF. In DNA form, the CDR3 reads TGTGCCTGCACAGGGGCAGGGGAGACCCAGTACTTC.

The rearrangement links TRBV28 to TRBJ2-5; 8 positions match TRBD2. Losses at the gene ends were 8 bases for V and 2 bases for J; bases not matched to a gene: 7. Germline CDR1 is MDHEN and CDR2 is SYDVKM. The CDR3 runs 14 residues. Here the CDR3 DNA reads TGTGCCAGCGAGCGGGAGTGGGGACAAGAGACCCAGTACTTC. Amino acids: CASEREWGQETQYF.

The CDR3, as DNA: TGTGCCAGCAGCCAAGATGGGGGGAGCGAGCAGTACTTC. Encoded protein: CASSQDGGSEQYF. The gene calls are TRBV3-1 (or the pseudogene TRBV3-2) and TRBJ2-7; possible D gene TRBD2, 6 bases. The V end was cut by 0 bases, the J end by 6 bases, with 9 bases between. This CDR3 contains 13 residues. Germline CDR1 is LGHDT and CDR2 is YNNKEL (reference sequence).

J is TRBJ2-1 and V is TRBV4-1; maybe TRBD2 (5 bases). The V gene lost 3 bases and the J gene lost 5 bases, with 8 bases spanning the gap. Germline V gives CDR1 MGHRA, CDR2 YSYEKL. The CDR3 has 13 residues. The CDR3 is CASSHHGDNEQFF. CDR3 coding DNA: TGCGCCAGCAGCCACCACGGGGACAATGAGCAGTTCTTC.

V usage is TRBV9 and J usage is TRBJ2-3; the match to TRBD2 covers 8 bases. The J segment lost 5 bases and the V segment lost 3 bases, leaving 8 bases of the junction unmatched. Germline V gene sequence: CDR1 SGDLS, CDR2 YYNGEE. The CDR3 totals 15 residues. In DNA, the CDR3 is TGTGCCAGCAGCGATCAGCGGGAGCGGGGAGATACGCAGTATTTT. Its translation is CASSDQRERGDTQYF.

About this clone: No conserved phenylalanine or tryptophan ends this CDR3, so it is likely a read error. The DNA is omitted, as the CDR3 cannot be located on it reliably, and the CDR3 follows TCRdb's listing. The rearrangement uses TRBV1 and TRBJ2-3; no check of the table's D call, TRBD2, against the DNA was made. TRBV1 is a recognized pseudogene. The CDR3 is made up of 9 amino acids, end residues included. CDR3 sequence: CTSSPRRVA.

This rearrangement joins TRBV6-5 to TRBJ2-5, with TRBD2 matching over 9 bases. CDR1 and CDR2 from the germline V gene are MNHEY and SVGAGI. This CDR3 contains 16 residues. V lost 6 bases, J lost 5 bases, and 13 bases stayed unmatched. CDR3 coding DNA: TGTGCCAGCAGCTACGAGGCGGGGGGGCCGCGCGAGACCCAGTACTTC. This encodes CASSYEAGGPRETQYF.

The chain recombines TRBV27 with TRBJ2-3; D is uncertain. Trimming took off 10 bases at V and 2 bases at J, with 13 bases between the two ends. Germline V gives CDR1 MNHEY, CDR2 SMNVEV (reference sequence). This CDR3 has 13 amino acids. CDR3 nucleotide sequence: TGTGCCACCCTAGTTCTAGACACAGATACGCAGTATTTT. This codes for CATLVLDTDTQYF.

The chain is built from TRBV30 and TRBJ2-1; D gene ambiguous. The CDR3 covers 12 residues. V lost 2 bases to trimming and J lost 3 bases, with 5 bases between them. Germline V gene data show CDR1 as GTSNPN and CDR2 as SVGIG (reference sequence). The CDR3 DNA follows: TGTGCCTGGAGTCTACTCTACAATGAGCAGTTCTTC. This translates into CAWSLLYNEQFF.

The rearrangement joins TRBV5-1 to TRBJ2-3, with 8 bases lining up with TRBD2. CDR1 SGHRS and CDR2 YFSETQ come from the germline V gene. The ends lost 3 bases at V and 0 bases at J; junction bases unmatched: 18. The CDR3 runs 20 residues. CDR3 amino acids: CASSSGGILADFLSTDTQYF. CDR3 nucleotides: TGCGCCAGCAGCTCCGGTGGGATACTAGCGGATTTCCTCAGCACAGATACGCAGTATTTT.

This clone has only one observation. The CDR3 protein is CASRGGQGFYTDTQYF. CDR3 nucleotides: TGTGCCAGCAGGGGGGGACAGGGCTTTTACACAGATACGCAGTATTTT. This chain uses TRBV27 with TRBJ2-3, with 9 bases lining up with TRBD1. CDR1 is MNHEY, CDR2 SMNVEV, per germline (reference sequence). V was clipped by 6 bases and J by 2 bases; unmatched bases: 9. This CDR3 comprises 16 residues.